This is a list of T cell receptor beta chains from one sample in a study of CD8 T cells in ankylosing spondylitis. One entry per CDR3 protein, called by TCRdb with MiXCR from the 5' RACE reads. The data show about 160,000 distinct CDR3 sequences, just over 9.5% seen once. The source material was blood, either unsorted or a sorted T cell fraction (not recorded which). Receptor source: a female donor with ankylosing spondylitis or in good health (not recorded which). Both conserved end residues are part of each CDR3. Fields, in order: V gene, J gene, D gene, CDR3 length, clone size, CDR3 DNA, CDR3 protein. The D gene is left open where the match is weak. The size of a clone is reported for some rows only, either as once, few or many, or as a class for expanded clones.

V: TRBV7-9
J: TRBJ2-7
D: -
length: 14
size: -
DNA: TGTGCCAGCAGTTCCTCTAGTAAGCCCTACGAGCAGTACTTC
CDR3: CASSSSSKPYEQYF

V: TRBV28
J: TRBJ1-5
D: -
length: 14
size: -
DNA: TGTGCCAGCACCCTCGGGGCCTTAAATCAGCCCCAGCATTTT
CDR3: CASTLGALNQPQHF

V: TRBV7-6
J: TRBJ2-7
D: -
length: 13
size: few
DNA: TGTGCCAGCAGCTTTGGTAACTCCTACGAGCAGTACTTC
CDR3: CASSFGNSYEQYF

V: TRBV24-1
J: TRBJ2-3
D: -
length: 14
size: few
DNA: TGTGCCACCAGTGCACGCAGCGTCCCAGATACGCAGTATTTT
CDR3: CATSARSVPDTQYF

V: TRBV6-2/TRBV6-3
J: TRBJ2-5
D: TRBD2
length: 14
size: few
DNA: TGTGCCAGCAGACTAGCGGGAGCCTGGGAGACCCAGTACTTC
CDR3: CASRLAGAWETQYF

V: TRBV7-9
J: TRBJ2-5
D: -
length: 15
size: few
DNA: TGTGCCAGCAGCTTAGTTTTCAGGGGAGAGGAGACCCAGTACTTC
CDR3: CASSLVFRGEETQYF

V: TRBV7-8
J: TRBJ2-7
D: TRBD1
length: 15
size: few
DNA: TGTGCCAGCAGCTTGGGGGGACAGGGGGCCTACGAGCAGTACTTC
CDR3: CASSLGGQGAYEQYF

V: TRBV3-1
J: TRBJ1-1
D: -
length: 17
size: -
DNA: TGTGCCAGCAGCCAAGATTGGTCAGACCGGATGAACACTGAAGCTTTCTTT
CDR3: CASSQDWSDRMNTEAFF

V: TRBV7-6
J: TRBJ2-3
D: -
length: 14
size: -
DNA: TGTGCCAGCAGCTTAGGCGAGGGCCTGGATACGCAGTATTTT
CDR3: CASSLGEGLDTQYF

V: TRBV2
J: TRBJ2-5
D: -
length: 14
size: few
DNA: TGTGCCAGCAGTGAAAGGGGGAGGGATGAGACCCAGTACTTC
CDR3: CASSERGRDETQYF

V: TRBV11-2
J: TRBJ2-5
D: TRBD1
length: 16
size: -
DNA: TGTGCCAGCAGCTCCGTATCCGGGACAGGCGAAGAGACCCAGTACTTC
CDR3: CASSSVSGTGEETQYF

V: TRBV29-1
J: TRBJ2-7
D: TRBD1
length: 16
size: -
DNA: TGCAGCGCCACACAGGGACAGGTCGCAGGGTTCTACGAGCAGTACTTC
CDR3: CSATQGQVAGFYEQYF

V: TRBV6-2/TRBV6-3
J: TRBJ2-7
D: TRBD1
length: 15
size: -
DNA: TGTGCCAGCAGCCGGACAGGGGAGGGATCCTACGAGCAGTACTTC
CDR3: CASSRTGEGSYEQYF

V: TRBV12-3/TRBV12-4
J: TRBJ2-5
D: -
length: 16
size: many
DNA: TGTGCCAGCAGTCTCCCCCCCGCGACATGGCAAGAGACCCAGTACTTC
CDR3: CASSLPPATWQETQYF

V: TRBV5-1
J: TRBJ2-7
D: TRBD1
length: 15
size: -
DNA: TGCGCCAGCAATTCGCCGGGGACAGGAGTCTACGAGCAGTACTTC
CDR3: CASNSPGTGVYEQYF

V: TRBV9
J: TRBJ2-5
D: -
length: 15
size: many
DNA: TGTGCCAGCAGCCCCCTTCTAGACAACCAAGAGACCCAGTACTTC
CDR3: CASSPLLDNQETQYF

V: TRBV3-1
J: TRBJ2-1
D: TRBD2
length: 18
size: many
DNA: TGTGCCAGCAGCCAAGGGGTCTATGACGAGCGGGGCGACAATGAGCAGTTCTTC
CDR3: CASSQGVYDERGDNEQFF

V: TRBV6-5
J: TRBJ1-3
D: -
length: 15
size: few
DNA: TGTGCCAGCAGTTACTCAGAAGGGTCTGGAAACACCATATATTTT
CDR3: CASSYSEGSGNTIYF

V: TRBV6-5
J: TRBJ1-1
D: -
length: 10
size: -
DNA: TGTGCCAGTTGGGACACTGAAGCTTTCTTT
CDR3: CASWDTEAFF

V: TRBV5-1
J: TRBJ2-7
D: TRBD1
length: 14
size: many
DNA: TGCGCCAGCAGCTTGGGACAGGGTATCGGCGAGCAGTACTTC
CDR3: CASSLGQGIGEQYF

V: TRBV5-1
J: TRBJ1-3
D: -
length: 17
size: many
DNA: TGCGCCAGCAGCTTGGAAGGGTCCTTAAGCTCTGGAAACACCATATATTTT
CDR3: CASSLEGSLSSGNTIYF

V: TRBV19
J: TRBJ2-2
D: -
length: 14
size: -
DNA: TGTGCCAGTTTAGAAACCCGTAACACCGGGGAGCTGTTTTTT
CDR3: CASLETRNTGELFF

V: TRBV2
J: TRBJ2-7
D: -
length: 14
size: few
DNA: TGTGCCGTCACCTCCGGGACATCCGATGGCGAGCAGTACTTC
CDR3: CAVTSGTSDGEQYF

V: TRBV25-1
J: TRBJ1-1
D: -
length: 11
size: few
DNA: TGTGCCAGCTCGATAGGGAACGGGGCTTTCTTT
CDR3: CASSIGNGAFF

V: TRBV28
J: TRBJ2-7
D: -
length: 14
size: many
DNA: TGTGCCAGCAAAGATGAGAGTAGCTCCTACGAGCAGTACTTC
CDR3: CASKDESSSYEQYF

V: TRBV3-1
J: TRBJ2-1
D: TRBD2
length: 15
size: few
DNA: TGTGCCAGCAGCCAAGTGGGAGCGGGACACAATGAGCAGTTCTTC
CDR3: CASSQVGAGHNEQFF

V: TRBV27
J: TRBJ2-7
D: -
length: 13
size: few
DNA: TGTGCCAGCAGTTTATCGAGGGGGGACGAGCAGTACTTC
CDR3: CASSLSRGDEQYF

V: TRBV29-1
J: TRBJ2-2
D: TRBD2
length: 15
size: -
DNA: TGCAGCGTTGAGATTAGGAGCGGGAGCGTATGGGAGCTGTTTTTT
CDR3: CSVEIRSGSVWELFF

V: TRBV7-9
J: TRBJ2-4
D: -
length: 16
size: -
DNA: TGTGCCAGCAGCTTGGGGCAAGGGGGAGATAAAAACATTCAGTACTTC
CDR3: CASSLGQGGDKNIQYF

V: TRBV7-9
J: TRBJ2-7
D: -
length: 15
size: -
DNA: TGTGCCAGCAGCTTAGCGCGGGACAGTTCCTACGAGCAGTACTTC
CDR3: CASSLARDSSYEQYF

V: TRBV7-9
J: TRBJ2-5
D: TRBD2
length: 16
size: few
DNA: TGTGCCAGCAGCCCGGGACTAGCGGGATCGAGAGAGACCCAGTACTTC
CDR3: CASSPGLAGSRETQYF

V: TRBV5-6
J: TRBJ2-1
D: -
length: 15
size: few
DNA: TGTGCCAGCAGCCCTCACCGGAGCTCCTACAATGAGCAGTTCTTC
CDR3: CASSPHRSSYNEQFF

V: TRBV6-1
J: TRBJ2-4
D: -
length: 19
size: -
DNA: TGTGCCAGCAGTGAAGCTCCCCACCGGGCCGGGGAAGCCAAAAACATTCAGTACTTC
CDR3: CASSEAPHRAGEAKNIQYF

V: TRBV21-1
J: TRBJ1-4
D: -
length: 15
size: -
DNA: TGTGCCAGCAGCAAAAGGACAGGGGGGGGTGAAAAACTGTTTTTT
CDR3: CASSKRTGGGEKLFF

V: TRBV4-3
J: TRBJ2-7
D: -
length: 15
size: few
DNA: TGCGCCAGCAGCCAAGATATAAGAGGATCCTACGAGCAGTACTTC
CDR3: CASSQDIRGSYEQYF

V: TRBV7-6
J: TRBJ2-2
D: TRBD2
length: 16
size: few
DNA: TGTGCCAGCAGCTTCACTAGCGGAGTGAACACCGGGGAGCTGTTTTTT
CDR3: CASSFTSGVNTGELFF

V: TRBV11-1
J: TRBJ2-3
D: TRBD1
length: 15
size: few
DNA: TGTGCCAGCAGCTTTCGGGACAGGGGGTCAGATACGCAGTATTTT
CDR3: CASSFRDRGSDTQYF

V: TRBV12-3/TRBV12-4
J: TRBJ2-1
D: TRBD2
length: 15
size: many
DNA: TGTGCCAGCAGCCGTCCTAGCGGGAGGCAGGTTGAGCAGTTCTTC
CDR3: CASSRPSGRQVEQFF

V: TRBV3-1
J: TRBJ2-2
D: TRBD2
length: 18
size: -
DNA: TGTACCATCAACCAAGGGGGGCTAGCGGGAGCGGACACCGGGGAGCTGTTTTTT
CDR3: CTINQGGLAGADTGELFF

V: TRBV21-1
J: TRBJ1-5
D: -
length: 15
size: few
DNA: TGTGCCAGCAGCAGTGCGGCGAGGGGCAATCAGCCCCAGCATTTT
CDR3: CASSSAARGNQPQHF

V: TRBV6-5
J: TRBJ2-7
D: -
length: 14
size: -
DNA: TGTGCCAGCAGTTACGGGGGAGGGGGCTACGAGCAGTACTTC
CDR3: CASSYGGGGYEQYF

V: TRBV12-3/TRBV12-4
J: TRBJ2-7
D: -
length: 14
size: many
DNA: TGTGCCAGCAGTTTAGGGCGGGACCGCTACGAGCAGTACTTC
CDR3: CASSLGRDRYEQYF

V: TRBV27
J: TRBJ2-7
D: -
length: 12
size: -
DNA: TGTGCCAGCAGTCAGGGTCGGGCCGAGCAGTACTTC
CDR3: CASSQGRAEQYF

V: TRBV24-1
J: TRBJ2-2
D: TRBD2
length: 16
size: few
DNA: TGTGCCACCAGTGACAGGACTAGCGGGATGGGCGGGGAGCTGTTTTTT
CDR3: CATSDRTSGMGGELFF

V: TRBV5-1
J: TRBJ2-7
D: -
length: 18
size: -
DNA: TGCGCCAGCAGCTTGGGGTTGCAGGAGGGCCCCCAACTATACGAGCAGTACTTC
CDR3: CASSLGLQEGPQLYEQYF

V: TRBV6-5
J: TRBJ2-7
D: -
length: 14
size: few
DNA: TGTGCCAGCAGTTTTTCAGGGAGTCACTACGAGCAGTACTTC
CDR3: CASSFSGSHYEQYF

V: TRBV15
J: TRBJ2-1
D: -
length: 15
size: -
DNA: TGTGCCACCAGCACAGTGACTGAAGGCTACAATGAGCAGTTCTTC
CDR3: CATSTVTEGYNEQFF

V: TRBV2
J: TRBJ2-1
D: TRBD2
length: 15
size: few
DNA: TGTGCCAGCGGAGAAGCGGGAGGGCCGGGTAATGAGCAGTTCTTC
CDR3: CASGEAGGPGNEQFF

V: TRBV5-1
J: TRBJ2-4
D: -
length: 17
size: many
DNA: TGCGCCAGCAGCTTACTCCGGGGGACAGAAGACCAAAACATTCAGTACTTC
CDR3: CASSLLRGTEDQNIQYF

V: TRBV5-8
J: TRBJ2-5
D: TRBD1
length: 17
size: few
DNA: TGTGCCAGCAGCCCAGGGCAGGGGGCCGGAAAACAAGAGACCCAGTACTTC
CDR3: CASSPGQGAGKQETQYF

V: TRBV7-9
J: TRBJ2-1
D: -
length: 15
size: few
DNA: TGTGCCAGCAGCCCCGGGACGGGCCCCTATGGTGAGCAGTTCTTC
CDR3: CASSPGTGPYGEQFF

V: TRBV12-5
J: TRBJ2-7
D: -
length: 14
size: -
DNA: TGTGCTAGTAGGGCGCCTTTGAGCTCCTACGAGCAGTACTTC
CDR3: CASRAPLSSYEQYF

V: TRBV19
J: TRBJ1-4
D: -
length: 14
size: -
DNA: TGTGCCAGTAGTGGACGAGGCTTGGATGAAAAACTGTTTTTT
CDR3: CASSGRGLDEKLFF

V: TRBV13
J: TRBJ2-3
D: TRBD2
length: 17
size: few
DNA: TGTGCCAGCAGCCCACGACCACGGGAGGGAAATCCAGATACGCAGTATTTT
CDR3: CASSPRPREGNPDTQYF

V: TRBV2
J: TRBJ1-2
D: -
length: 13
size: -
DNA: TGTGCCAGCAGTGAAACGGCTCGCGGAGGCTACACCTTC
CDR3: CASSETARGGYTF

V: TRBV27
J: TRBJ2-7
D: -
length: 13
size: few
DNA: TGTGCCAGCAGTTTTGGACCCCACTACGAGCAGTACTTC
CDR3: CASSFGPHYEQYF

V: TRBV6-2/TRBV6-3
J: TRBJ1-5
D: -
length: 12
size: few
DNA: TGTGCCAGCACACAGGGAGGCCAGCCCCAGCATTTT
CDR3: CASTQGGQPQHF